This passage covers 11 T cell receptor beta chains from one sample sequenced in a study of human T cells and chemical hapten exposure. Time point described: patch test 1, 2 weeks after DPC sensitization. The sample's treatment: therapeutic diphenylcyclopropenone sensitization with weekly scalp DPC. TCRdb independently ran MiXCR on the RACE reads; one entry per CDR3 protein. Of about 340,000 distinct CDR3 sequences detected, under 9% appear once; the ten largest clones hold 8.4%. Material: whole blood, obtained in connection with sensitization to the hapten diphenylcyclopropenone (DPC). These TCRs come from a woman aged 18-29 years with alopecia areata. Some clones in this sample may be carry-over from other donors' samples.

CDR3 protein: CASSQDKWSGTRNEQYF. The CDR3, as DNA: TGCGCCAGCAGCCAAGATAAGTGGTCCGGGACAAGAAACGAGCAGTACTTC. The rearrangement joins TRBV4-1 to TRBJ2-7; D perhaps matches TRBD1 (6 bases). The CDR3 contains 17 residues. Germline V lookup: CDR1 MGHRA, CDR2 YSYEKL. V gave up 0 bases and J gave up 5 bases, with 20 bases separating them.

The V call is TRBV3-1, the J call TRBJ2-3; 9 nucleotides line up with TRBD1. Looked up from germline, CDR1 is LGHDT and CDR2 is YNNKEL (reference sequence). The CDR3 extends over 17 amino acids. Trimming at V came to 0 bases and at J to 3 bases, leaving 7 bases not matched to a gene. The CDR3 reads CASSQDRTGEETDTQYF. CDR3 DNA: TGTGCCAGCAGCCAAGATCGGACAGGGGAGGAAACAGATACGCAGTATTTT.

This clonotype was seen many times. CDR3: CASSQGPGVEETQYF. The CDR3 bases are TGCGCCAGCAGCCAAGGCCCTGGGGTAGAAGAGACCCAGTACTTC. This sequence joins TRBV4-3 and TRBJ2-5, with D uncertain. The CDR3 runs 15 residues. The ends were cut back, 1 base at V and 3 bases at J, with 12 bases in the middle. CDR1 LGHNA and CDR2 YSLEER come from the germline V gene.

This clonotype has only a few counts. The J gene is TRBJ1-1, the V gene TRBV6-1, with D possibly TRBD1 on 5 matching bases. This CDR3 is built from 14 residues. Germline assignment: CDR1 MNHNS and CDR2 SASEGT. Trimming took off 5 bases at V and 4 bases at J, with 14 bases between the two ends. CDR3 in amino acids: CASSSTALVTEAFF. The CDR3 bases are TGTGCCAGCAGTTCGACAGCGCTAGTCACTGAAGCTTTCTTT.

Details on this clonotype: This sequence may be a read error, since a much larger clone differs from it by one base. The rearrangement links TRBV12-3 or TRBV12-4 to TRBJ1-2; no definite D call. The CDR3 loop spans 14 amino acids. The DNA for the CDR3 is TGTGCCTGCAGTTTAGTCTCGGGGAGCTATGGCTACACCTTC. Encoded protein: CACSLVSGSYGYTF.

This clonotype was observed a few times. CDR3 DNA: TGTGCCAGCAGTTTAGGGGGCCGAGGGAAACTGTTTTTT. Translated, it gives CASSLGGRGKLFF. The V call is TRBV12-3 or TRBV12-4, the J call TRBJ1-4; the D gene is possibly TRBD1 (5 bases). The CDR3 consists of 13 residues. Trimming took 1 base from V and 11 from J, leaving 11 bases between them.

In this sample, this clonotype turned up many times. The gene calls are TRBV6-2 or TRBV6-3 and TRBJ2-1; D is possibly TRBD2 (6 bases). The germline gives CDR1 MNHEY, CDR2 SVGEGT. There are 15 residues in the CDR3. V gave up 6 bases and J gave up 0 bases, with 12 bases separating them. CDR3 bases: TGTGCCAGCAGCAACCGGGACTCCTCCTACAATGAGCAGTTCTTC. This encodes CASSNRDSSYNEQFF.

This clonotype was seen ten or more times. The chain employs TRBV9 and TRBJ2-7; 8 bases are shared with TRBD1. This CDR3 comprises 15 residues. CDR1 and CDR2 (germline): SGDLS, YYNGEE. J gave up 4 bases and V 4 bases, and 10 bases lay outside the gene matches. This chain's CDR3 is CASSPTGQGSYEQYF. Here the CDR3 DNA reads TGTGCCAGCAGCCCTACCGGACAGGGATCTTACGAGCAGTACTTC. Using reference TRBV9 and TRBJ2-7 for the parts outside the CDR3, the full variable domain is DSGVTQTPKHLITATGQRVTLRCSPRSGDLSVYWYQQSLDQGLQFLIQYYNGEERAKGNILERFSAQQFPDLHSELNLSSLELGDSALYFCASSPTGQGSYEQYFGPGTRLTVT.

The chain has TRBV6-5 and TRBJ1-6; TRBD1 might be the D (6 bases). The V gene lost 2 bases and the J gene lost 7 bases, with 9 bases spanning the gap. Germline-derived CDR1 and CDR2 are MNHEY and SVGAGI. This CDR3 is 14 amino acids long. CDR3 sequence (DNA): TGTGCCAGCAGTTACGGGGGGCGCAATTCACCCCTCCACTTT. Its translation is CASSYGGRNSPLHF.

The rearrangement joins TRBV18 to TRBJ1-2, with D unresolved. The CDR3 is 13 residues long. The V end lost 0 bases, the J end lost 8 bases, and 10 bases lay between the germline ends. The germline CDR1 and CDR2 sequences are KGHSH and LQKENI. CDR3 region: CASSPPAREGYTF. The CDR3 DNA is TGTGCCAGCTCACCACCGGCACGCGAAGGCTACACCTTC.

This clonotype showed up many times. This chain joins TRBV7-3 and TRBJ2-7; the match to TRBD1 covers 9 bases. CDR3 length equals 13 residues. CDR1 SGHTA and CDR2 FQGTGA come from the germline V gene. Trimming took 4 bases from V and 5 from J; bases not matched to a gene: 3. The CDR3 sequence is CASSSDRGNEQYF. CDR3 coding DNA: TGTGCCAGCAGCTCGGACAGGGGTAACGAGCAGTACTTC.